A single sample is the source of the 21 T cell receptor beta chains below, sequenced in a study of graft-versus-host responses after intestinal transplantation. For these receptors, no antigen is known. The table came from immunoSEQ multiplex PCR; TCRdb's copy has only in-frame clones and leaves some out. The data show over 100,000 clones, around 94% seen once. The source material was unstimulated CD4+ T cells sorted from spleen or lymph node cells, sampled before transplant. Every receptor here comes from a human donor who was the organ donor for an intestinal transplant.

The rearrangement uses TRBV28 and TRBJ1-1, with 7 bases lining up with TRBD1. The trim removed 6 bases at V and 1 base at J, leaving 5 bases unmatched. This CDR3 contains 14 residues. Germline CDR1 MDHEN, CDR2 SYDVKM. The DNA for the CDR3 is TGTGCCAGCAGCCTACAGGGGTGGAACACTGAAGCTTTCTTT. This translates into CASSLQGWNTEAFF.

Here the CDR3 DNA reads TGTGCCAGCAGACGGACGGGGGGCAATCAGCCCCAGCATTTT. It codes for CASRRTGGNQPQHF. The rearrangement links TRBV28 to TRBJ1-5; perhaps TRBD1 as D (5 bases). The ends were cut back, 6 bases at V and 2 bases at J, with 11 bases in the middle. Germline V gene sequence: CDR1 MDHEN, CDR2 SYDVKM. The CDR3 runs to 14 residues.

This chain links TRBV30 with TRBJ1-5; D is perhaps TRBD1 (6 bases). Per germline, CDR1 GTSNPN and CDR2 SVGIG (reference sequence). The germline V and J ends were trimmed by 0 bases and 2 bases, with 14 bases remaining between them. The CDR3 extends over 16 amino acids. The CDR3 DNA sequence: TGTGCCTGGAGTGTGCGGGGGGCTGATCGCAATCAGCCCCAGCATTTT. Its protein is CAWSVRGADRNQPQHF.

The rearrangement links TRBV23-1 to TRBJ1-5, with unresolved D. TRBV23-1 is known as an ORF, though its function is uncertain. The CDR3 contains 13 residues. V shed 0 bases and J shed 4 bases, with 4 bases lying between them. CDR3 loop: CASSQSGNQPQHF. CDR3 sequence (DNA): TGCGCCAGCAGTCAATCGGGGAATCAGCCCCAGCATTTT.

The chain has TRBV30 and TRBJ2-1; 15 bases line up with TRBD2. Per germline, CDR1 GTSNPN and CDR2 SVGIG (reference sequence). This CDR3 region has 19 residues. V was pared by 0 bases and J by 9 bases, with 15 bases of the junction left unmatched. CDR3 sequence: CAWSVTRTSGRATRAEQFF. In DNA form, the CDR3 reads TGTGCCTGGAGTGTGACTCGGACTAGCGGGAGGGCCACTAGGGCTGAGCAGTTCTTC.

The chain is built from TRBV7-3 and TRBJ2-7; 8 bases fit TRBD2. V was clipped by 5 bases and J by 0 bases; unmatched bases: 12. This CDR3 has 17 residues. Germline CDR1 is SGHTA and CDR2 is FQGTGA. CDR3 coding DNA: TGTGCCAGCAGCCCAGGGGCTAGCGGGCACAGCTCCTACGAGCAGTACTTC. Amino acid sequence: CASSPGASGHSSYEQYF.

This clone was counted between two and nine times. The chain links TRBV6-1 to TRBJ2-5; D gene uncertain. The germline V gene has CDR1 MNHNS and CDR2 SASEGT. Trimming stripped 4 bases from V and 4 bases from J, with 7 bases between. CDR3 length: 12 amino acids. CDR3: CASSVRGETQYF. Here the CDR3 DNA reads TGTGCCAGCAGTGTCAGAGGAGAGACCCAGTACTTC.

The V and J genes are TRBV11-2 and TRBJ1-1; D remains ambiguous. Germline V gene data show CDR1 as SGHAT and CDR2 as FQNNGV. The CDR3 loop spans 13 amino acids. V was pared by 7 bases and J by 11 bases, with 20 bases between. The CDR3 coding sequence is TGTGCCAGCAACTACTTCCACAGTTCCTGGGCTTTCTTT. Translating it yields CASNYFHSSWAFF.

The chain carries TRBV7-8 and TRBJ2-1; weak D call: TRBD1 (5 bases). The CDR3 is 15 residues long. Germline assignment: CDR1 SGHVS and CDR2 FQNEAQ. V lost 1 base to trimming and J lost 4 bases, with 11 bases between them. CDR3 DNA sequence: TGTGCCAGCAGCTTAGGACGGACACCATACAATGAGCAGTTCTTC. Translated: CASSLGRTPYNEQFF.

This clone has only a few counts. The chain combines TRBV6-1 with TRBJ2-1; TRBD2 is a possible D gene (6 bases). In germline, CDR1 is MNHNS, CDR2 SASEGT. The CDR3 has 12 amino acids. V dropped 6 bases and J dropped 3 bases, with 6 bases sitting between them. The CDR3 coding sequence is TGTGCCAGCAGGACTAGCTACAATGAGCAGTTCTTC. Its translation is CASRTSYNEQFF.

This chain joins TRBV9 and TRBJ1-4; D is perhaps TRBD1 (5 bases). CDR1 SGDLS and CDR2 YYNGEE come from the germline V gene. The CDR3 consists of 14 residues. Between the trimmed V and J ends, which lost 0 bases and 8 bases, there was a span of 11 bases. The CDR3 DNA follows: TGTGCCAGCAGCGTAGGGCAGGGCGGCGAAAAACTGTTTTTT. Residues: CASSVGQGGEKLFF. The full variable domain, in which reference TRBV9 and TRBJ1-4 provide the parts outside the CDR3, is DSGVTQTPKHLITATGQRVTLRCSPRSGDLSVYWYQQSLDQGLQFLIQYYNGEERAKGNILERFSAQQFPDLHSELNLSSLELGDSALYFCASSVGQGGEKLFFGSGTQLSVL.

The chain links TRBV5-1 to TRBJ2-2; a weak D match, TRBD1 (6 bases). The V end was cut by 0 bases, the J end by 3 bases, with 9 bases between. The CDR3 has 15 residues. Germline loops: CDR1 SGHRS, CDR2 YFSETQ. CDR3 bases: TGCGCCAGCAGCTTGGGGACAGCTTACACCGGGGAGCTGTTTTTT. Protein sequence: CASSLGTAYTGELFF.

This chain connects TRBV29-1 to TRBJ2-2; TRBD2 matches 9 bases. Trimming took 7 bases from V and 3 from J; bases not matched to a gene: 6. The CDR3 covers 14 residues. The germline V gene encodes CDR1 SQVTM and CDR2 ANQGSEA. The CDR3: CSAGPSGDTGELFF. In DNA form, the CDR3 reads TGCAGCGCCGGGCCTAGCGGGGACACCGGGGAGCTGTTTTTT.

The chain carries TRBV28 and TRBJ2-2, with 7 bases lining up with TRBD2. Losses at the gene ends were 5 bases for V and 5 bases for J; bases not matched to a gene: 11. The CDR3 consists of 16 residues. The germline CDR1 and CDR2 sequences are MDHEN and SYDVKM. CDR3 bases: TGTGCCAGCAGTAGGCCCGAGCGGGGAGGGACCGGGGAGCTGTTTTTT. Its protein is CASSRPERGGTGELFF. The entire variable domain, with the rest obtained from reference TRBV28 and TRBJ2-2, is as follows: DVKVTQSSRYLVKRTGEKVFLECVQDMDHENMFWYRQDPGLGLRLIYFSYDVKMKEKGDIPEGYSVSREKKERFSLILESASTNQTSMYLCASSRPERGGTGELFFGEGSRLTVL.

The V and J genes are TRBV7-6 and TRBJ1-1; D is ambiguous. V lost 5 bases and J 3 bases, leaving 13 bases between the germline ends. Per germline, CDR1 SGHVS and CDR2 FNYEAQ. This CDR3 is built from 14 residues. The CDR3 region is CASSPLDGHTEAFF. The CDR3 nucleotides are TGTGCCAGCAGCCCTCTGGACGGACACACTGAAGCTTTCTTT.

The count of this clone is one. This sequence joins TRBV6-6 and TRBJ2-7, with 9 bases fitting TRBD1. Trimming cost V 3 bases and J 3 bases; bases outside gene matches: 6. The germline gives CDR1 MNHNY, CDR2 SVGAGI (reference sequence). The CDR3 extends over 15 amino acids. The CDR3 is CASSYYPGQGYEQYF. DNA of the CDR3: TGTGCCAGCAGTTATTACCCGGGACAGGGCTACGAGCAGTACTTC.

The chain employs TRBV5-1 and TRBJ2-6; TRBD1 might be the D (6 bases). V lost 3 bases and J 4 bases, leaving 17 bases between the germline ends. The CDR3 spans 17 residues. Germline CDR1 reads SGHRS; CDR2 reads YFSETQ. The CDR3 region has the DNA TGCGCCAGCAGCTCAACCGTCACAGGGTCCGGGGCCAACGTCCTGACTTTC. Its translation is CASSSTVTGSGANVLTF.

This clone occurred a few times. J is TRBJ1-1 and V is TRBV28; 8 bases agree with TRBD1. The J segment lost 2 bases and the V segment lost 7 bases, leaving 15 bases of the junction unmatched. Germline-derived CDR1 and CDR2 are MDHEN and SYDVKM. The CDR3 consists of 17 residues. CDR3 loop: CASTEGQGRWGNTEAFF. In DNA, the CDR3 is TGTGCCAGCACCGAAGGACAGGGTCGATGGGGTAACACTGAAGCTTTCTTT.

The gene calls are TRBV5-4 and TRBJ2-7, with D possibly being TRBD2 (6 bases). Germline loops: CDR1 SGHNT, CDR2 YYREEE (reference sequence). V lost 1 base to trimming and J lost 3 bases, with 14 bases between them. The CDR3 is 15 residues long. For the CDR3, the DNA is TGTGCCAGCAGCTTGATCCCGGTGGAGGGCTACGAGCAGTACTTC. As protein: CASSLIPVEGYEQYF.

The chain links TRBV11-2 to TRBJ2-2; 9 nucleotides line up with TRBD2. Germline values: CDR1 SGHAT, CDR2 FQNNGV. This CDR3 is 17 amino acids long. Trimming cost V 6 bases and J 0 bases; bases outside gene matches: 8. CDR3 region: CASSPRLAVTNTGELFF. Here the CDR3 DNA reads TGTGCCAGCAGTCCTAGACTAGCGGTTACGAACACCGGGGAGCTGTTTTTT.

Here the CDR3 DNA reads TGTGCCAGCAGCTTAGAGGCCCACCATCAGTTCTTC. Amino acids: CASSLEAHHQFF. The chain is built from TRBV7-6 and TRBJ2-1; no clear D gene. V lost 1 base and J 13 bases, leaving 11 bases between the germline ends. The CDR3 extends over 12 amino acids. CDR1 and CDR2 (germline): SGHVS, FNYEAQ.